This TCR beta chain came from a study of T cell repertoires in ileal Crohn's disease. As for the study in general: About half of patients got postoperative therapy: under 12 thiopurines, roughly 19 anti-TNF. From the resection specimen's proximal margin, biopsies were taken as MI. Per sample, roughly 0.5 micrograms of biopsy DNA were TCRB immunosequenced. Findings and limits, study-wide: Sorted CD8 T cells held more high-frequency clones than CD4.

The time point denotes: proximal margin of the surgical specimen (macroscopically non-inflamed). Generated by immunoSEQ multiplex PCR, the TCRdb table keeps only in-frame clones and is missing some. The sample has 5,300 or so clones, around 78% seen once. The CDR3 extends over 13 amino acids. Trimming took off 5 bases at V and 4 bases at J, with 11 bases between the two ends. CDR1 SGHTA and CDR2 FQGNSA come from the germline V gene. Of note for this clone: Its specificity is unknown.

This chain uses TRBV7-2 with TRBJ1-1; D is possibly TRBD1 (5 bases). This receptor was identified in an adult with Crohn's disease. Sequencing was carried out using ileal tissue. CDR3 coding DNA: TGTGCCAGCAGCACCCAGGGTGGCACTGAAGCTTTCTTT. Translation: CASSTQGGTEAFF.